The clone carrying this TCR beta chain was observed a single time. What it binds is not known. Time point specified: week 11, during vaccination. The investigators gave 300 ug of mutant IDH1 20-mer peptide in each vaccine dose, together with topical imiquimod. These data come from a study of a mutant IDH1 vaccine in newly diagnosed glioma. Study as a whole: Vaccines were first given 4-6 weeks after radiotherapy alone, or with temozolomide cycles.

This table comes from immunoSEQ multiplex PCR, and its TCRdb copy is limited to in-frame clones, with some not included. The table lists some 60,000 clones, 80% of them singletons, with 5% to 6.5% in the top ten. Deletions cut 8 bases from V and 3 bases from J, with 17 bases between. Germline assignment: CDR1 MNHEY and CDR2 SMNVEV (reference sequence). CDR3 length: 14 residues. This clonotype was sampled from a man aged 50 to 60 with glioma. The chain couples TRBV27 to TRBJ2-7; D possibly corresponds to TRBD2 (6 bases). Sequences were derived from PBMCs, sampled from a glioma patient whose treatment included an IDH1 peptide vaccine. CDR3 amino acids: CASANGGTDYEQYF. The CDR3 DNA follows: TGTGCCAGCGCAAACGGCGGGACGGACTACGAGCAGTACTTC.